Shown below are 14 T cell receptor beta chains from a single sample sequenced in a study of T-cell reconstitution after alpha-beta-depleted transplantation in children. Preparation of the TCRbeta library involved a method that used unique molecular identifiers. In TCRdb, the PCR reads were re-called with MiXCR into one record per CDR3 protein. The data hold about 1,000,000 distinct CDR3 sequences, with less than 30% observed a single time. The sample consisted of PBMCs, mostly from graft donor cells, taken 360 days after TCRalphabeta/CD19-depleted stem cell transplant. All receptors derive from a boy under three years old who had a stem cell transplant for SCID, so the T cells may come from the graft donor.

This clonotype was recorded many times. The chain uses TRBV4-3 and TRBJ2-7; no firm D call. V gave up 0 bases and J gave up 4 bases, with 7 bases separating them. The CDR3 consists of 13 residues. Germline values: CDR1 LGHNA, CDR2 YSLEER. This CDR3 reads CASSQEGGYEQYF. Written as DNA, the CDR3 is TGCGCCAGCAGCCAAGAGGGCGGTTACGAGCAGTACTTC.

The chain has TRBV9 and TRBJ2-1; the match to TRBD2 covers 15 bases. The CDR3 spans 18 residues. The germline V gene has CDR1 SGDLS and CDR2 YYNGEE. V shed 4 bases, J shed 10 bases, and the junction held 15 bases outside the gene matches. The chain's CDR3 is CASSFPGTSGGIEGEQFF. The CDR3 nucleotides are TGTGCCAGCAGCTTCCCGGGGACTAGCGGGGGGATAGAGGGGGAGCAGTTCTTC.

The genes are TRBV6-2 or TRBV6-3 and TRBJ1-5, with 9 bases matching TRBD1. The CDR3 is 17 amino acids. Trimming removed 2 bases from V and 1 base from J; junction bases left unmatched: 6. Germline CDR1 MNHEY, CDR2 SVGEGT. The CDR3 DNA is TGTGCCAGCAGTTACCGGGACAGGGTGAGGAGCAATCAGCCCCAGCATTTT. Protein: CASSYRDRVRSNQPQHF.

The chain recombines TRBV5-1 with TRBJ1-6, with a weak D call TRBD1 (6 bases). The CDR3 length is 16 residues. The V gene's germline CDR1 is SGHRS and CDR2 YFSETQ. The V end lost 1 base, the J end lost 8 bases, and 16 bases lay between the germline ends. DNA for the CDR3: TGCGCCAGCAGCTTGATCCCAGGGGCCTGGGATTCACCCCTCCACTTT. Amino acid sequence: CASSLIPGAWDSPLHF. The whole variable domain, remainder taken from reference TRBV5-1 and TRBJ1-6, is KAGVTQTPRYLIKTRGQQVTLSCSPISGHRSVSWYQQTPGQGLQFLFEYFSETQRNKGNFPGRFSGRQFSNSRSEMNVSTLELGDSALYLCASSLIPGAWDSPLHFGNGTRLTVT.

The genes are TRBV10-3 and TRBJ2-7; 9 bases line up with TRBD1. J was trimmed by 9 bases and V by 6 bases; bases with no gene match: 15. The germline V gene has CDR1 ENHRY and CDR2 SYGVKD. CDR3 length equals 15 residues. The CDR3 protein is CAIREPLRTGVGQYF. The CDR3 DNA sequence: TGTGCCATCAGGGAACCCCTCCGGACAGGGGTCGGGCAGTACTTC.

This clonotype was counted ten times or more. This chain links TRBV20-1 with TRBJ2-1; either TRBD1 or TRBD2 may supply D (5 bases each). V was cut by 2 bases and J by 10 bases, with 21 bases left in between. The CDR3 consists of 15 residues. Germline V lookup: CDR1 DFQATT, CDR2 SNEGSKA (reference sequence). The CDR3 region has the DNA TGCAGTGCTAGACCCGGGACCAATTCCTTCGGGGAGCAGTTCTTC. This encodes CSARPGTNSFGEQFF.

CDR3 bases: TGTGCCAGCAAAAAACAGGAATGGGGCCACAATGAGCAGTTCTTC. This codes for CASKKQEWGHNEQFF. V is TRBV2 and J is TRBJ2-1; a weak D match, TRBD1 (5 bases). The CDR3 length is 15 residues. Germline V CDR1 and CDR2: SNHLY, FYNNEI. Trimming shortened V by 7 bases and J by 5 bases, and 18 bases separated the two germline ends. Full variable domain (remainder filled in from reference TRBV2 and TRBJ2-1): EPEVTQTPSHQVTQMGQEVILRCVPISNHLYFYWYRQILGQKVEFLVSFYNNEISEKSEIFDDQFSVERPDGSNFTLKIRSTKLEDSAMYFCASKKQEWGHNEQFFGPGTRLTVL.

V usage is TRBV18 and J usage is TRBJ1-1; TRBD1 matches at 7 bases. Per the germline V gene, CDR1 is KGHSH and CDR2 is LQKENI. Losses at the gene ends were 3 bases for V and 5 bases for J; bases not matched to a gene: 9. This CDR3 comprises 15 residues. CDR3 loop: CASSPPQGKGTEAFF. In nucleotides, the CDR3 is TGTGCCAGCTCACCCCCACAGGGGAAGGGGACTGAAGCTTTCTTT.

The sample holds a few counts of this clonotype. J is TRBJ2-1 and V is TRBV20-1; maybe TRBD2 (5 bases). Trimming cost V 4 bases and J 2 bases, with 9 bases left between them. Germline assignment: CDR1 DFQATT and CDR2 SNEGSKA (reference sequence). The CDR3 is 13 residues long. The CDR3 loop reads CSATGEPYNEQFF. In nucleotides, the CDR3 is TGCAGTGCTACTGGGGAGCCCTACAATGAGCAGTTCTTC.

The chain joins TRBV11-3 to TRBJ2-7; possibly TRBD1 or TRBD2 for D (6 bases each). The CDR3 is made up of 14 amino acids. V lost 1 base, J lost 5 bases, and 12 bases lay in between. CDR1 SGHNT and CDR2 YENEEA come from the germline V gene. The CDR3 is CASSLGRGPDEQYF. As DNA, the CDR3 is TGTGCCAGCAGCTTAGGACGGGGGCCTGACGAGCAGTACTTC. The full variable domain, its missing parts supplied by reference TRBV11-3 and TRBJ2-7, is EAGVVQSPRYKIIEKKQPVAFWCNPISGHNTLYWYLQNLGQGPELLIRYENEEAVDDSQLPKDRFSAERLKGVDSTLKIQPAELGDSAVYLCASSLGRGPDEQYFGPGTRLTVT.

The chain combines TRBV6-5 with TRBJ1-3; 9 bases are shared with TRBD1. This CDR3 is built from 19 residues. With V trimmed by 0 bases and J by 1 base, 10 bases remained unmatched. Germline V gives CDR1 MNHEY, CDR2 SVGAGI. The CDR3 reads CASSYSRGTGSPSGNTIYF. CDR3 coding DNA: TGTGCCAGCAGTTACTCGAGGGGGACAGGGTCCCCTTCTGGAAACACCATATATTTT.

The sample holds a few counts of this clonotype. CDR3 DNA sequence: TGTGCCATCCGCGGGCACTTGTTCTCCTACGAGCAGTACTTC. Its protein is CAIRGHLFSYEQYF. V is TRBV10-3 and J is TRBJ2-7; D might be TRBD2 (5 bases). CDR3 length: 14 residues. Germline CDR1 reads ENHRY; CDR2 reads SYGVKD. Trimming stripped 8 bases from V and 0 bases from J, with 14 bases between.

This clonotype was recorded a few times. The V call is TRBV20-1, the J call TRBJ2-1; 7 bases line up with TRBD1. The CDR3 has 15 amino acids. Unmatched junction bases numbered 8, after V lost 3 bases and J lost 3 bases. Germline values: CDR1 DFQATT, CDR2 SNEGSKA (reference sequence). Here the CDR3 reads CSASVGGLRYNEQFF. DNA for the CDR3: TGCAGTGCTAGTGTAGGGGGCCTCCGCTACAATGAGCAGTTCTTC.

The chain joins TRBV28 to TRBJ2-3; 8 bases match TRBD2. Trimming at V came to 7 bases and at J to 6 bases, leaving 15 bases not matched to a gene. The CDR3 runs 16 residues. The germline gives CDR1 MDHEN, CDR2 SYDVKM. CDR3 amino acids: CASTNLGGASGDTQYF. The CDR3 nucleotides are TGTGCCAGCACAAATTTAGGCGGGGCTAGCGGGGATACGCAGTATTTT. Variable domain in full (rest from reference TRBV28 and TRBJ2-3): DVKVTQSSRYLVKRTGEKVFLECVQDMDHENMFWYRQDPGLGLRLIYFSYDVKMKEKGDIPEGYSVSREKKERFSLILESASTNQTSMYLCASTNLGGASGDTQYFGPGTRLTVL.